This T cell receptor beta chain stems from a study of CD8+ T cells in alopecia areata (dated by TCRdb to 2016 to 2019). About the investigation overall: Treated patients were enrolled in an open-label pilot trial of oral tofacitinib, 5 to 10 mg twice daily, for moderate-to-severe alopecia areata. Amplification of TCRbeta CDR3 regions was done by immunoSEQ multiplex PCR using 35 Vbeta forward primers and 13 Jbeta reverse primers. Tofacitinib was given for 6 to 18 months, followed by 6 months of follow-up off drug to assess delayed response and recurrence. RNA came from the PAXgene miRNA kit for fixed scalp, the miRNeasy kit for PBMCs, and the RNeasy kit for mouse skin. Tofacitinib-treated patients had biopsies at baseline and at 4 and 24 weeks of treatment, with a later scalp biopsy in several patients. Scalp clonality was compared among normal scalp (n=4), patchy alopecia areata scalp (n=8), and alopecia totalis/universalis scalp (n=8). In humans, TCRbeta sequencing was performed on scalp tissue and on sorted CD4+ and CD8+ peripheral blood T cells from healthy controls and from patients with patchy or totalis/universalis alopecia areata. The study used high-throughput TCRbeta sequencing to examine T cell clonal expansion in alopecia areata, in both the C3H/HeJ mouse model and human patients.

The CDR3 goes from the cysteine to the phenylalanine over 14 residues. The retained sequence is limited to the CDR3, 42 bases, with the frame set at the first base. Via the germline V gene (reference sequence), CDR1 is SGHAT and CDR2 FQDESV. At the junction V is shortened by 5 bases and J by 1 base, with 12 bases in between. What the work shows at the level of the full study, not this receptor alone: Lesional scalp, especially in alopecia totalis/universalis, showed higher clonality and more expanded CD8+ clones than normal scalp, suggesting antigenic drive. Scalp TCR repertoire analysis is complicated because resident alphabeta T cells in normal human skin are also sequenced, whereas mouse skin is dominated by gammadelta T cells. Shared TCR sequences between patients were less evident than in mice, which may be partly attributable to HLA diversity in the patient population.

Receptors were amplified or captured by the immunoSEQ multiplex PCR assay. RNA was extracted from all samples and reverse transcribed into cDNA as template for TCR sequencing. First-strand cDNA was synthesized with SuperScript III using a 2:1 mix of oligo-dT and random hexamers. Amplification bias was assessed with a synthetic immune receptor repertoire, and residual bias was removed computationally. The study's processing was this. Raw reads were preprocessed to remove errors, and CDR3 was defined according to IMGT conventions as the region from the conserved cysteine to phenylalanine. Clonality was computed by normalizing Shannon entropy by log2 of the number of productive unique TCRs and subtracting the result from 1. Whether scalp clones were CD4 or CD8 was inferred by matching scalp TCRbeta sequences against CD4 and CD8 repertoires sorted from blood. The table was pulled from immuneACCESS by TCRdb, which kept in-frame rearrangements only. Such tables lose some clones; where checked, under half of the loss comes from unresolved V genes, and the rest has no known cause. V, J and clone size reflect that table, while D and trimming were determined from the DNA. This sample gives under 250,000 clones in total; around 62% of them show up just once. The top ten clonotypes cover more than 0.4% of the sample.

In light of the paper, this sample's time point label describes: baseline before oral tofacitinib. Lesional scalp punch biopsies and peripheral blood were obtained from alopecia areata patients. PBMCs were isolated by density centrifugation and stained for CD3, CD4 and CD8, and CD4+ and CD8+ T cells were sorted on a FACSAria. For this clone: No antigen is known for it. Base qualities are not at hand, and no much larger clone is one base apart.

Material: CD4+ T cells sorted from blood, obtained at week 0. The sequence joins TRBV11-1 to TRBJ2-7; a tentative D call is TRBD1 (7 bases match). The receptor comes from a human donor with alopecia areata. The base sequence is TGTGCCAGCAGCCCGACAGGGAGGTCCTACGAGCAGTACTTC. Its translation reads: CASSPTGRSYEQYF.